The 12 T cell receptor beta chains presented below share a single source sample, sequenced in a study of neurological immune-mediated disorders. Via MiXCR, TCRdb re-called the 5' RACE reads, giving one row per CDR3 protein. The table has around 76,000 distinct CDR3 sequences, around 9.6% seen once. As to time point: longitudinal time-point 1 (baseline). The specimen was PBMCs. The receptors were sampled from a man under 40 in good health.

Here the CDR3 reads CATSDSPGQGDNEQFF. CDR3 nucleotides: TGTGCCACCAGTGATTCGCCGGGACAGGGGGACAATGAGCAGTTCTTC. The chain joins TRBV24-1 to TRBJ2-1; TRBD1 matches at 11 bases. The CDR3 length is 16 residues. Trimming took 2 bases from V and 5 from J; bases not matched to a gene: 4. CDR1 and CDR2 (germline): KGHDR, SFDVKD.

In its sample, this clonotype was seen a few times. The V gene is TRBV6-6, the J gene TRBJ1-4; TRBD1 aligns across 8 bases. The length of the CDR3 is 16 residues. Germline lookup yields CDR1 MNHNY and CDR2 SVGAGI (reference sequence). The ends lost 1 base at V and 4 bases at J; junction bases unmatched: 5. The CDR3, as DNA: TGTGCCAGCAGTTACTTACAGGGGGAAAATAATGAAAAACTGTTTTTT. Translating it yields CASSYLQGENNEKLFF.

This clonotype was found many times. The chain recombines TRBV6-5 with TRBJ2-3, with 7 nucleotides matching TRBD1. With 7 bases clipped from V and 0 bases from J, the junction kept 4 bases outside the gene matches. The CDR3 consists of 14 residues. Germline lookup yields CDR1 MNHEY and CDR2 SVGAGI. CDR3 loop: CASNPGGSTDTQYF. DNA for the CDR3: TGTGCCAGCAACCCAGGGGGTAGCACAGATACGCAGTATTTT.

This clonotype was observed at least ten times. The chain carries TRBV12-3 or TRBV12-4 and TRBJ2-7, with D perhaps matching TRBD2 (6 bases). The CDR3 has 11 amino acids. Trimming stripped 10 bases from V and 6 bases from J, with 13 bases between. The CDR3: CATSLGGEQYF. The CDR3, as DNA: TGTGCCACTAGTCTCGGGGGCGAGCAGTACTTC.

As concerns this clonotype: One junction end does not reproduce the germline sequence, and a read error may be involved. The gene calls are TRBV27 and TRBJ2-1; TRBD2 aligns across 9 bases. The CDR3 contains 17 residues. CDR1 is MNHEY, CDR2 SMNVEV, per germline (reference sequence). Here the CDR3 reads CASTRLKGLADYNEQFF. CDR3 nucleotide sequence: TGTGCCAGCACCCGACTCAAGGGACTAGCAGATTACAATGAGCAGTTTTTC.

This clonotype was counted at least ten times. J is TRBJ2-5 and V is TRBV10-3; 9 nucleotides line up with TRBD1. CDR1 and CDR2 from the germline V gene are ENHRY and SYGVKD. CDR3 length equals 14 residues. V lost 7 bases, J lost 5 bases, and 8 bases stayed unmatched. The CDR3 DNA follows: TGTGCCATCACTCGGACAGGGGACCCTGAGACCCAGTACTTC. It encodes CAITRTGDPETQYF.

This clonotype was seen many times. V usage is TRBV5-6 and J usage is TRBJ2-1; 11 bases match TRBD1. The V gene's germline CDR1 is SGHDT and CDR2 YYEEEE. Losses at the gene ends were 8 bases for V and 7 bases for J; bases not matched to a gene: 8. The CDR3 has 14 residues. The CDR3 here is CASKGQGVGNEQFF. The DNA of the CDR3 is TGTGCCAGTAAGGGACAGGGGGTAGGTAATGAGCAGTTCTTC.

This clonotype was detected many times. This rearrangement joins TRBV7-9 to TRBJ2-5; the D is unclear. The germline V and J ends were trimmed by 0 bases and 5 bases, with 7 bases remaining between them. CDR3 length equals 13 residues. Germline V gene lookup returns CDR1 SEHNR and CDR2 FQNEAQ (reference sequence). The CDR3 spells CASSLAGWETQYF. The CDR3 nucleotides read TGTGCCAGCAGCTTAGCAGGGTGGGAGACCCAGTACTTC.

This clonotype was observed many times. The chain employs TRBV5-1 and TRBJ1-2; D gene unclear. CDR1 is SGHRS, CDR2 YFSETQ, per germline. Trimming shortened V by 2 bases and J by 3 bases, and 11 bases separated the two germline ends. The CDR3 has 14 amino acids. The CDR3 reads CASSFSPGDYGYTF. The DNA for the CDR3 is TGCGCCAGCAGCTTTTCACCCGGCGACTATGGCTACACCTTC.

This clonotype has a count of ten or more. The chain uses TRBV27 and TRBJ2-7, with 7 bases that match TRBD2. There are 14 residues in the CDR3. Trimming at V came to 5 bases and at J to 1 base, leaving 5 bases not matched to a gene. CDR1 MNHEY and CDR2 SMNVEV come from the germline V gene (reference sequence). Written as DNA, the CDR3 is TGTGCCAGCAGTCGGGGGGAGAGGTCCTACGAGCAGTACTTC. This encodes CASSRGERSYEQYF.

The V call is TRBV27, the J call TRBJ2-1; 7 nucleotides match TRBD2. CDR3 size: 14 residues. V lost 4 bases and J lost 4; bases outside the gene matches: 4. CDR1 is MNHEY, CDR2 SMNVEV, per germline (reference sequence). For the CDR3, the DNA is TGTGCCAGCAGTTATTCGGGGGGTTACAATGAGCAGTTCTTC. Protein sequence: CASSYSGGYNEQFF.

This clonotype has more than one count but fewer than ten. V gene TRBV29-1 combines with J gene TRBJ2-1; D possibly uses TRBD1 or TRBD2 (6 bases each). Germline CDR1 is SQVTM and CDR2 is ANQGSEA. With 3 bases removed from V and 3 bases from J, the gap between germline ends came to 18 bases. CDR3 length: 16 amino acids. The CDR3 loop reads CSVEEGGHHLYNEQFF. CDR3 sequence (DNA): TGCAGCGTTGAGGAGGGGGGACACCATCTCTACAATGAGCAGTTCTTC.